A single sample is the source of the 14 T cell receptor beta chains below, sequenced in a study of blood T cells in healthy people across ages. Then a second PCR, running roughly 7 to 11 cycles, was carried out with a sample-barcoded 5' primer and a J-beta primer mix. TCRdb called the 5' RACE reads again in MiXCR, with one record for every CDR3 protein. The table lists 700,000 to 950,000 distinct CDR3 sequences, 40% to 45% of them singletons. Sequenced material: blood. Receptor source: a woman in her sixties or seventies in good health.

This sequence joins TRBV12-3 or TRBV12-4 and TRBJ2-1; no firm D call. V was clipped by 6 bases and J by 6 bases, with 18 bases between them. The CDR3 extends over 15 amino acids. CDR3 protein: CASSPGGVKVNEQFF. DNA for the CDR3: TGTGCCAGCAGCCCCGGTGGGGTTAAGGTCAATGAGCAGTTCTTC.

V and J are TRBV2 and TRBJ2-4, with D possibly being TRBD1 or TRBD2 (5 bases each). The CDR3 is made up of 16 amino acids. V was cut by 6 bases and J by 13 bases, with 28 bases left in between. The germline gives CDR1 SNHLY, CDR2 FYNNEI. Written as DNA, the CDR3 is TGTGCCAGCAGCTACGAACGACCGGACTGGCAGGGAGAGCAGTACTTC. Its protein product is CASSYERPDWQGEQYF.

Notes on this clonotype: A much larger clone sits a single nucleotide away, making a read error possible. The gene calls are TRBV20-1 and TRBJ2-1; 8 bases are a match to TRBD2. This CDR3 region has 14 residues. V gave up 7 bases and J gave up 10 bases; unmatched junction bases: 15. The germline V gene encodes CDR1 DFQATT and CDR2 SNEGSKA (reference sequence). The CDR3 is CSVSRGAGDYEQFF. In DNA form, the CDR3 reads TGCAGTGTTTCCCGGGGAGCGGGGGATTACGAGCAGTTCTTC.

CDR3 residues: CASSPYGEETQYF. CDR3 nucleotide sequence: TGTGCCAGCAGCCCCTACGGGGAAGAGACCCAGTACTTC. This chain links TRBV11-3 with TRBJ2-5, with D possibly being TRBD2 (5 bases). The V end lost 5 bases, the J end lost 3 bases, and 10 bases lay between the germline ends. The CDR3 length is 13 residues. Germline CDR1 reads SGHNT; CDR2 reads YENEEA.

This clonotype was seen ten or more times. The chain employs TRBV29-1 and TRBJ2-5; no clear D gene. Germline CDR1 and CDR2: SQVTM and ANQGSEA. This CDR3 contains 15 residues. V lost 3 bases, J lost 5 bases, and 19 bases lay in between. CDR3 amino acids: CSVEEGRGRAETQYF. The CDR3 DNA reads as TGCAGCGTTGAGGAAGGACGTGGTCGGGCGGAGACCCAGTACTTC.

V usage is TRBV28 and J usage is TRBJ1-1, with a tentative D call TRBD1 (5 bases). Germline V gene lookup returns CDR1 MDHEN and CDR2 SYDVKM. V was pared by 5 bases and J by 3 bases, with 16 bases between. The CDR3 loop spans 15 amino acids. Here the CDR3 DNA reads TGTGCCAGCAGTCCAACTGGACACCACTACACTGAAGCTTTCTTT. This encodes CASSPTGHHYTEAFF.

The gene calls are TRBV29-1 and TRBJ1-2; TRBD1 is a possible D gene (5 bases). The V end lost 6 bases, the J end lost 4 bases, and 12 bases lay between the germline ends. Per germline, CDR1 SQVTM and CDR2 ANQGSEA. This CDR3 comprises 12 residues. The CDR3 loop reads CSVGGGVYGYTF. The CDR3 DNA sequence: TGCAGCGTGGGGGGGGGTGTCTATGGCTACACCTTC.

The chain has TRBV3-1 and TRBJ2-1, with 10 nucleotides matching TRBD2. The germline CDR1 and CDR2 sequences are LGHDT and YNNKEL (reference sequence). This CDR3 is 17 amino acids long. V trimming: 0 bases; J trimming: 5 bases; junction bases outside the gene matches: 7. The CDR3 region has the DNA TGTGCCAGCAGCCAAGAAAGATTACTAGCGGGGCACAATGAGCAGTTCTTC. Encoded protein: CASSQERLLAGHNEQFF.

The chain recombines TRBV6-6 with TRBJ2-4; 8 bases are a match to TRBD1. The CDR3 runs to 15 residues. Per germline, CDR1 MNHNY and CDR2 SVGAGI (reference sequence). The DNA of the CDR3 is TGTGTCTCAGTGACCTCGACAGGGGACGGGAACATTCAGTACTTC. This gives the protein CVSVTSTGDGNIQYF.

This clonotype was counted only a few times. The chain's CDR3 is CASSTSQGDYGYTF. The CDR3 DNA reads as TGTGCCAGCAGCACCTCACAGGGTGACTATGGCTACACCTTC. V is TRBV7-9 and J is TRBJ1-2; D might be TRBD1 (6 bases). This CDR3 is 14 amino acids long. CDR1 is SEHNR and CDR2 is FQNEAQ in the germline V gene (reference sequence). V was shortened by 5 bases and J by 3 bases, with 13 bases between the two germline ends. The full variable domain, its missing parts supplied by reference TRBV7-9 and TRBJ1-2, is DTGVSQNPRHKITKRGQNVTFRCDPISEHNRLYWYRQTLGQGPEFLTYFQNEAQLEKSRLLSDRFSAERPKGSFSTLEIQRTEQGDSAMYLCASSTSQGDYGYTFGSGTRLTVV.

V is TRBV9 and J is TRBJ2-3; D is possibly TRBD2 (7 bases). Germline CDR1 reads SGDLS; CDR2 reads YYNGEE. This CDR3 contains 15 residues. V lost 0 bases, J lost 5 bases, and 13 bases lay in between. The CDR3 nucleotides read TGTGCCAGCAGCGTAGTGGGGGGGCCACTAGATACGCAGTATTTT. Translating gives CASSVVGGPLDTQYF.

The CDR3 region has the DNA TGTGCCATCAGAGCGACAGGAACTCGGAATCAGCCCCAGCATTTT. It yields the protein CAIRATGTRNQPQHF. The gene calls are TRBV10-3 and TRBJ1-5, with TRBD1 as a possible D gene (6 bases). Germline CDR1 and CDR2: ENHRY and SYGVKD. V lost 6 bases and J 4 bases, leaving 16 bases between the germline ends. The CDR3 has 15 residues.

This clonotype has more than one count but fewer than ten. The CDR3 loop is CASSLEFRGAETQYF. In DNA, the CDR3 is TGTGCCAGCAGCTTAGAATTTAGGGGGGCGGAGACCCAGTACTTC. J is TRBJ2-5 and V is TRBV11-2; the D gene could be TRBD1 or TRBD2 (6 bases each). The CDR3 contains 15 residues. The germline V gene has CDR1 SGHAT and CDR2 FQNNGV. With 0 bases removed from V and 5 bases from J, the gap between germline ends came to 13 bases.

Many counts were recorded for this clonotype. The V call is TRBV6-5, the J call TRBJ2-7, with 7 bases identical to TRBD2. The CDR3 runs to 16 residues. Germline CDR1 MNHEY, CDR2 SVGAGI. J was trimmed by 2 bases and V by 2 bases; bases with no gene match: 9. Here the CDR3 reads CASSYPTGGRAYEQYF. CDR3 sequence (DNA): TGTGCCAGCAGTTACCCCACTGGTGGGAGGGCCTACGAGCAGTACTTC.